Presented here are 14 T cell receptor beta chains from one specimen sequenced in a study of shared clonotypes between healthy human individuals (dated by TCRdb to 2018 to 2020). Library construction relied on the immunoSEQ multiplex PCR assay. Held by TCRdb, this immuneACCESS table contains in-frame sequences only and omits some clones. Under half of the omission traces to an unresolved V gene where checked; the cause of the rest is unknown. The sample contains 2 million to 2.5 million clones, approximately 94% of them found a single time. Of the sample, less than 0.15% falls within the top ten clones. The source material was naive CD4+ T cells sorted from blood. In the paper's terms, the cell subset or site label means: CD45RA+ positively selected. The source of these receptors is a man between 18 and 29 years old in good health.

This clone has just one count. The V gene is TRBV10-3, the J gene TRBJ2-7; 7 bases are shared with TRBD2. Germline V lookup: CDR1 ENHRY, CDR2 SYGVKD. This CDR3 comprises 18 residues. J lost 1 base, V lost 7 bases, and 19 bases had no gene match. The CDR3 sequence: CAITKGDLGGRKSYEQYF. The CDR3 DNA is TGTGCCATCACCAAGGGAGACCTCGGGGGGAGAAAGTCCTACGAGCAGTACTTC.

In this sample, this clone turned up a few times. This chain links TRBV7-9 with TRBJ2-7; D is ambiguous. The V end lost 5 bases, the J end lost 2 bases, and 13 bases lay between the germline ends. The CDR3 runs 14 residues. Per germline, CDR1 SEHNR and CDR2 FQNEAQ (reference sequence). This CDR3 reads CASSPVVGTYEQYF. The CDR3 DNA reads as TGTGCCAGCAGCCCTGTAGTGGGAACCTACGAGCAGTACTTC.

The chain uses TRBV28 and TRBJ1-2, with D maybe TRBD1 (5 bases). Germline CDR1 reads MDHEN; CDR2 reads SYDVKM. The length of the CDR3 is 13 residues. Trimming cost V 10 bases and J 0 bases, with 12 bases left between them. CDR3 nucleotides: TGTGCCACCAGGGAGCCACCTAACTATGGCTACACCTTC. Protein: CATREPPNYGYTF.

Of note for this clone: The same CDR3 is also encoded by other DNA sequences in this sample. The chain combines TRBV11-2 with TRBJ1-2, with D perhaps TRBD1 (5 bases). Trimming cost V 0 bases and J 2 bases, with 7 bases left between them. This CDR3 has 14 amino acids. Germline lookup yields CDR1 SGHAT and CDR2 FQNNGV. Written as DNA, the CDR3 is TGTGCCAGCAGCTTAGAGAGGGGAAACTATGGCTACACCTTC. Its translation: CASSLERGNYGYTF.

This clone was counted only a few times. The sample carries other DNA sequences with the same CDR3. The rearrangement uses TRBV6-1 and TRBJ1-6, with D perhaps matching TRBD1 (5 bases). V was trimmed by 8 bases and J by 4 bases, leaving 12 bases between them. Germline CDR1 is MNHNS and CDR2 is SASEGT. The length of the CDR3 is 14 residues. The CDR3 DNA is TGTGCCAGCTCCGCGACAGTGTATAATTCACCCCTCCACTTT. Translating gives CASSATVYNSPLHF.

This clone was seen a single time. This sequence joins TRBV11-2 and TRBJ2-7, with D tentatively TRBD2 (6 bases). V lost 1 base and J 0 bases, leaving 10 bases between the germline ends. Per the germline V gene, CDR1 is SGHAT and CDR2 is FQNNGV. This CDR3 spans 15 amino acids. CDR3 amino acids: CASSLGLANSYEQYF. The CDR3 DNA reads TGTGCCAGCAGCTTAGGTCTAGCGAACTCCTACGAGCAGTACTTC.

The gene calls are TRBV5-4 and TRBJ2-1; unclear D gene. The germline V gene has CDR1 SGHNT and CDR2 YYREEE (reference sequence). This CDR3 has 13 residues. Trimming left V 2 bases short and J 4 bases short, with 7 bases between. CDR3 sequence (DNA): TGTGCCAGCAGCTTTTCAGCTTACAATGAGCAGTTCTTC. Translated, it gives CASSFSAYNEQFF.

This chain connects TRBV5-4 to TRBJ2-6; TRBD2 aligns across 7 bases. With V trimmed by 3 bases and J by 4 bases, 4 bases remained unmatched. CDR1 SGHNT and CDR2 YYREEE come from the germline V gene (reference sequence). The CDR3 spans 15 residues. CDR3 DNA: TGTGCCAGCAGCTCCCTAGCGGACGGGGCCAACGTCCTGACTTTC. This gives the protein CASSSLADGANVLTF. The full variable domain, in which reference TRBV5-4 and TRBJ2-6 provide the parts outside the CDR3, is ETGVTQSPTHLIKTRGQQVTLRCSSQSGHNTVSWYQQALGQGPQFIFQYYREEENGRGNFPPRFSGLQFPNYSSELNVNALELDDSALYLCASSSLADGANVLTFGAGSRLTVL.

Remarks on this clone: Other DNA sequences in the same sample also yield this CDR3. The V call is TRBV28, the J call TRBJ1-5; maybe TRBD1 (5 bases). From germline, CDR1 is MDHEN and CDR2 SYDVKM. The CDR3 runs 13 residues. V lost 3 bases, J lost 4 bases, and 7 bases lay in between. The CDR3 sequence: CASSFDRNQPQHF. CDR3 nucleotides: TGTGCCAGCAGTTTCGACAGAAATCAGCCCCAGCATTTT.

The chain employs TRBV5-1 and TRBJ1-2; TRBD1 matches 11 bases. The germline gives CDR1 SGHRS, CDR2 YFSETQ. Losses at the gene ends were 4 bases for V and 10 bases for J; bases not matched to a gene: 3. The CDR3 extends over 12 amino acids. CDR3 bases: TGCGCCAGCAGCCCGGGACAGGGGGACTACACCTTC. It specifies CASSPGQGDYTF. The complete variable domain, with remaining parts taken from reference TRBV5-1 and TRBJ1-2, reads KAGVTQTPRYLIKTRGQQVTLSCSPISGHRSVSWYQQTPGQGLQFLFEYFSETQRNKGNFPGRFSGRQFSNSRSEMNVSTLELGDSALYLCASSPGQGDYTFGSGTRLTVV.

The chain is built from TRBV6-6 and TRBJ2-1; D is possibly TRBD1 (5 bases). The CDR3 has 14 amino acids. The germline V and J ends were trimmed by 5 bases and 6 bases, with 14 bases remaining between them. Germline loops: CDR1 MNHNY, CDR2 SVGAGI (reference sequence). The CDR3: CASSQDSPLNEQFF. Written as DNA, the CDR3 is TGTGCCAGCAGTCAAGACAGTCCGCTCAATGAGCAGTTCTTC.

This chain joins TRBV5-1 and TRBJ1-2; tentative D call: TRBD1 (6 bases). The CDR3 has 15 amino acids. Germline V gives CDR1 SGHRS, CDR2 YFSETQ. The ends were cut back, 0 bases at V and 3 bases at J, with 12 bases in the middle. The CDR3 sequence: CASSLGTGAYYGYTF. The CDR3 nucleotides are TGCGCCAGCAGCTTGGGGACGGGGGCTTACTATGGCTACACCTTC.

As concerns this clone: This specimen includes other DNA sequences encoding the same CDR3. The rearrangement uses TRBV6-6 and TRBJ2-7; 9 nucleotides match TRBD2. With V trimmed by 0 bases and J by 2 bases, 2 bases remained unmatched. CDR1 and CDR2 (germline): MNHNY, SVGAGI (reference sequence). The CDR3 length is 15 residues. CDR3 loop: CASSYSTSGTYEQYF. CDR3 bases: TGTGCCAGCAGTTACTCGACTAGCGGCACCTACGAGCAGTACTTC.

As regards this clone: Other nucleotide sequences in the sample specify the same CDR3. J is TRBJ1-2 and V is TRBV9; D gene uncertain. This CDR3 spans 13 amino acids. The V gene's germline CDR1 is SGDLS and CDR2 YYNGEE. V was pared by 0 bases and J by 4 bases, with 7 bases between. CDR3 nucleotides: TGTGCCAGCAGCGTAGAGGCAGGCTATGGCTACACCTTC. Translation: CASSVEAGYGYTF.